Presented here are 30 T cell receptor beta chains from one specimen sequenced in a study of CD8 T cells in ankylosing spondylitis. These receptors' antigens are unknown. TCRdb reprocessed the 5' RACE reads via MiXCR and lists one record per CDR3 protein. The repertoire consists of around 490,000 distinct CDR3 sequences, with approximately 5.3% occurring once and the leading ten covering approximately 3.5%. Study results and limitations: Ankylosing spondylitis blood appeared to carry a characteristic TCR beta motif of roughly 8 highly homologous variants.

Sequencing was performed on blood, either unsorted or a sorted T cell fraction (not recorded which). The receptors shown here come from a male donor with ankylosing spondylitis.

This clonotype was recorded many times. The chain employs TRBV4-2 and TRBJ1-2, with TRBD1 matching 7 bases. Germline V lookup: CDR1 LGHNA, CDR2 YNFKEQ. J was trimmed by 6 bases and V by 4 bases; bases with no gene match: 11. This CDR3 has 15 amino acids. For the CDR3, the DNA is TGTGCCAGCAGCCCGGGAGGGGGCGCGGGTAATGGCTACACCTTC. Amino acid sequence: CASSPGGGAGNGYTF.

This clonotype appeared many times. V and J are TRBV5-1 and TRBJ1-4; D call uncertain. Trimming took off 0 bases at V and 5 bases at J, with 11 bases between the two ends. The V gene's germline CDR1 is SGHRS and CDR2 YFSETQ. This CDR3 spans 15 amino acids. The CDR3 coding sequence is TGCGCCAGCAGCTTGGCGGGCGGCTTCAATGAAAAACTGTTTTTT. It codes for CASSLAGGFNEKLFF. The whole variable domain, filled in from reference TRBV5-1 and TRBJ1-4, reads KAGVTQTPRYLIKTRGQQVTLSCSPISGHRSVSWYQQTPGQGLQFLFEYFSETQRNKGNFPGRFSGRQFSNSRSEMNVSTLELGDSALYLCASSLAGGFNEKLFFGSGTQLSVL.

This clonotype was recorded many times. The chain links TRBV20-1 to TRBJ2-3; perhaps TRBD2 as D (6 bases). V lost 8 bases, J lost 3 bases, and 12 bases lay in between. Germline V lookup: CDR1 DFQATT, CDR2 SNEGSKA (reference sequence). CDR3 length: 12 amino acids. DNA for the CDR3: TGCAGTTTGGCTAGCGAAACAGATACGCAGTATTTT. This codes for CSLASETDTQYF.

This clonotype was seen ten or more times. The rearrangement uses TRBV6-1 and TRBJ1-1, with no clear D. This CDR3 is 15 amino acids long. V shed 5 bases and J shed 5 bases, with 18 bases lying between them. Germline assignment: CDR1 MNHNS and CDR2 SASEGT. Here the CDR3 DNA reads TGTGCCAGCAGTCTCCATACCTCCGAAGGGACTGAAGCTTTCTTT. This codes for CASSLHTSEGTEAFF.

This clonotype was seen repeatedly, ten times or more. CDR3 sequence reads: CASSQVGYEQYF. The DNA for the CDR3 is TGCGCCAGCAGCCAAGTCGGCTACGAGCAGTACTTC. The gene calls are TRBV4-3 and TRBJ2-7; D ambiguous. This CDR3 region has 12 residues. Germline CDR1 and CDR2: LGHNA and YSLEER. Trimming stripped 1 base from V and 3 bases from J, with 4 bases between.

This clonotype was picked up many times. The chain couples TRBV7-2 to TRBJ1-5; D may be TRBD1 (6 bases). This CDR3 is 14 amino acids long. Per germline, CDR1 SGHTA and CDR2 FQGNSA. V shed 6 bases and J shed 7 bases, with 16 bases lying between them. In DNA, the CDR3 is TGTGCCAGCAGTACAGGGAGGGAAGGACAGCCCCAGCATTTT. It codes for CASSTGREGQPQHF.

At least ten counts were recorded for this clonotype. J is TRBJ2-7 and V is TRBV7-2; D is ambiguous. This CDR3 has 13 amino acids. V lost 5 bases, J lost 7 bases, and 15 bases lay in between. CDR1 and CDR2 from the germline V gene are SGHTA and FQGNSA. CDR3 nucleotides: TGTGCCAGCAGCCTCATCCATGCGAAGGAGCAGTACTTC. This translates into CASSLIHAKEQYF. The whole variable domain, remainder taken from reference TRBV7-2 and TRBJ2-7, is GAGVSQSPSNKVTEKGKDVELRCDPISGHTALYWYRQSLGQGLEFLIYFQGNSAPDKSGLPSDRFSAERTGGSVSTLTIQRTQQEDSAVYLCASSLIHAKEQYFGPGTRLTVT.

This clonotype was counted many times. This chain links TRBV7-2 with TRBJ1-2; a possible D gene is TRBD1 (5 bases). Trimming took off 8 bases at V and 4 bases at J, with 14 bases between the two ends. The CDR3 contains 13 residues. Looked up from germline, CDR1 is SGHTA and CDR2 is FQGNSA. The CDR3 is CASAIGGAYGYTF. CDR3 DNA: TGTGCCAGCGCCATCGGGGGAGCCTATGGCTACACCTTC.

This clonotype was seen only a few times. V usage is TRBV20-1 and J usage is TRBJ2-3; D is unclear. Germline loops: CDR1 DFQATT, CDR2 SNEGSKA (reference sequence). The CDR3 runs 14 residues. Trimming removed 6 bases from V and 0 bases from J, with 13 bases in between. Here the CDR3 DNA reads TGCAGTGCCGCCCCGCGGCGGAGCACAGATACGCAGTATTTT. It codes for CSAAPRRSTDTQYF.

In this sample, this clonotype turned up many times. CDR3 nucleotides: TGTGCCACCAGCAGAGTGCCGCTCTCCTACAATGAGCAGTTCTTC. It codes for CATSRVPLSYNEQFF. This chain uses TRBV15 with TRBJ2-1; D is undetermined. Germline V CDR1 and CDR2: LNHNV, YYDKDF (reference sequence). Trimming left V 1 base short and J 0 bases short, with 7 bases between. The CDR3 loop spans 15 amino acids.

This clonotype has at least ten counts. V gene TRBV5-1 combines with J gene TRBJ2-3, with D hard to call. V was cut by 4 bases and J by 0 bases, with 12 bases left in between. CDR3 length: 15 amino acids. Germline V CDR1 and CDR2: SGHRS, YFSETQ. The DNA of the CDR3 is TGCGCCAGCAGCACCCGGGTTCGTAGCACAGATACGCAGTATTTT. Residues: CASSTRVRSTDTQYF.

The table lists this clonotype with many counts. This chain joins TRBV12-3 or TRBV12-4 and TRBJ1-4; D unresolved. Trimming cost V 3 bases and J 6 bases, with 8 bases left between them. This CDR3 region has 13 residues. The CDR3 DNA sequence: TGTGCCAGCAGTTTTAGTACGGATGAAAAACTGTTTTTT. Translated: CASSFSTDEKLFF.

This clonotype was detected many times. The chain uses TRBV25-1 and TRBJ2-3, with D unclear. The germline gives CDR1 MGHDK, CDR2 SYGVNS. The germline V and J ends were trimmed by 3 bases and 2 bases, with 15 bases remaining between them. The CDR3 totals 16 residues. The CDR3 DNA sequence: TGTGCCAGCAGTGATTATTTCTCCTACCCCACAGATACGCAGTATTTT. Amino acids: CASSDYFSYPTDTQYF.

This clonotype occurred many times. This chain links TRBV4-1 with TRBJ1-4, with TRBD1 matching over 8 bases. Per germline, CDR1 MGHRA and CDR2 YSYEKL. The ends lost 4 bases at V and 15 bases at J; junction bases unmatched: 4. The CDR3 is 11 residues long. CDR3 residues: CASSRQGAVFF. CDR3 bases: TGCGCCAGCAGCCGCCAGGGGGCTGTGTTTTTT.

This clonotype was picked up many times. The chain joins TRBV7-2 to TRBJ1-1; D gene unclear. This CDR3 has 13 residues. V was trimmed by 3 bases and J by 4 bases, leaving 9 bases between them. The V gene's germline CDR1 is SGHTA and CDR2 FQGNSA. The CDR3 reads CASSFYKPTEAFF. The DNA of the CDR3 is TGTGCCAGCAGCTTTTACAAACCCACTGAAGCTTTCTTT.

Note on this clonotype: A read error may explain this, as a much larger clone is one base away. V usage is TRBV15 and J usage is TRBJ2-1; D is tentatively TRBD1 or TRBD2 (6 bases each). The CDR3 has 18 residues. Germline-derived CDR1 and CDR2 are LNHNV and YYDKDF (reference sequence). V lost 1 base and J lost 3, with 19 bases in between. CDR3 sequence: CATSRGLTLGGLYNEQFF. The CDR3 DNA sequence: TGTGCCACCAGCAGAGGCCTTACCCTCGGGGGCCTCTACAATGAGCAGTTCTTC.

This clonotype was recorded at least ten times. An end of the junction does not agree with germline; a read error may underlie this. The chain recombines TRBV7-7 with TRBJ2-3; TRBD1 aligns across 7 bases. Germline V lookup: CDR1 SSHAT, CDR2 FNYEAQ (reference sequence). This CDR3 has 15 residues. CDR3 coding DNA: TGTGCTAGCAGCCGCGGACAGGAAGGTTCAGATACGCAGTATTTT. It specifies CASSRGQEGSDTQYF.

This clonotype was found many times. The chain is built from TRBV5-1 and TRBJ2-7, with D tentatively TRBD1 (5 bases). The CDR3 is made up of 15 amino acids. V was shortened by 0 bases and J by 3 bases, with 13 bases between the two germline ends. Germline assignment: CDR1 SGHRS and CDR2 YFSETQ. This CDR3 is CASSLGQGRNYEQYF. In DNA form, the CDR3 reads TGCGCCAGCAGCTTGGGGCAGGGAAGAAACTACGAGCAGTACTTC.

Only one count was recorded for this clonotype. Being one base from a much bigger clone, this may be a read error. The chain uses TRBV20-1 and TRBJ2-3; weak D call: TRBD2 (5 bases). Looked up from germline, CDR1 is DFQATT and CDR2 is SNEGSKA (reference sequence). The length of the CDR3 is 12 residues. The CDR3 protein is CSAAPGIDTRYF. CDR3 in DNA: TGCAGTGCGGCACCGGGAATAGATACGCGGTATTTT.

This clonotype appeared many times. The chain has TRBV7-2 and TRBJ2-7, with 7 nucleotides matching TRBD2. Germline V CDR1 and CDR2: SGHTA, FQGNSA. V lost 1 base to trimming and J lost 2 bases; unmatched junction nucleotides: 2. This CDR3 region has 14 residues. CDR3 residues: CASSLVAGAYEQYF. Written as DNA, the CDR3 is TGTGCCAGCAGCTTAGTGGCGGGAGCCTACGAGCAGTACTTC.

With regard to this clonotype: With a much larger clone just one base away, this may be a read error. The gene calls are TRBV20-1 and TRBJ1-1; D gene unclear. From germline, CDR1 is DFQATT and CDR2 SNEGSKA (reference sequence). The V gene lost 2 bases and the J gene lost 3 bases, with 4 bases spanning the gap. This CDR3 spans 11 amino acids. CDR3 nucleotides: TGCAGTGCTAGACGCCACACTGAAGCTTTCTTT. The encoded protein is CSARRHTEAFF.

This clonotype was observed many times. The chain uses TRBV6-1 and TRBJ2-7; 8 nucleotides match TRBD1. V gave up 4 bases and J gave up 2 bases; unmatched junction bases: 7. Germline V lookup: CDR1 MNHNS, CDR2 SASEGT. The CDR3 loop spans 15 amino acids. The CDR3 reads CASSAQGARAYEQYF. As DNA, the CDR3 is TGTGCCAGCAGTGCCCAGGGGGCGAGGGCCTACGAGCAGTACTTC.

This clonotype was recorded at least ten times. The CDR3 reads CASSLGRYPGELFF. In nucleotides, the CDR3 is TGTGCCAGCAGCTTAGGACGGTACCCCGGGGAGCTGTTTTTT. The chain links TRBV7-9 to TRBJ2-2; unclear D gene. Trimming removed 1 base at V and 6 bases at J, with 9 bases between. This CDR3 has 14 residues. Germline assignment: CDR1 SEHNR and CDR2 FQNEAQ (reference sequence).

There are many counts of this clonotype. V and J are TRBV5-1 and TRBJ2-1; TRBD2 aligns across 11 bases. This CDR3 has 18 amino acids. CDR1 and CDR2 from the germline V gene are SGHRS and YFSETQ. The ends lost 0 bases at V and 5 bases at J; junction bases unmatched: 10. The DNA for the CDR3 is TGCGCCAGCAGCTTGGCCGGGTCGTTAGCGGGGGGGCACAATGAGCAGTTCTTC. Protein: CASSLAGSLAGGHNEQFF.

This clonotype has a handful of counts. The V and J genes are TRBV18 and TRBJ2-3; unclear D gene. CDR1 is KGHSH, CDR2 LQKENI, per germline. There are 15 residues in the CDR3. V lost 2 bases to trimming and J lost 0 bases, with 9 bases between them. The CDR3 region has the DNA TGTGCCAGCTCACCAATAGCCCCTAGCACAGATACGCAGTATTTT. Its protein is CASSPIAPSTDTQYF.

This clonotype was counted at least ten times. The V and J genes are TRBV15 and TRBJ2-7; D is possibly TRBD1 (7 bases). This CDR3 has 18 amino acids. V was clipped by 6 bases and J by 0 bases, with 24 bases between them. From germline, CDR1 is LNHNV and CDR2 YYDKDF (reference sequence). CDR3 sequence (DNA): TGTGCCACCAGTTTAAAGGGGGCGGGCCAGGGGGGCTCCTACGAGCAGTACTTC. Its translation: CATSLKGAGQGGSYEQYF.

There are many counts of this clonotype. This chain uses TRBV5-1 with TRBJ1-1; D not certain. The CDR3 is 14 amino acids. Germline V gene lookup returns CDR1 SGHRS and CDR2 YFSETQ. V gave up 4 bases and J gave up 1 base, with 11 bases separating them. The CDR3 protein is CASSLLAANTEAFF. The CDR3 coding sequence is TGCGCCAGCAGCCTACTGGCGGCGAACACTGAAGCTTTCTTT. Variable domain in full (rest from reference TRBV5-1 and TRBJ1-1): KAGVTQTPRYLIKTRGQQVTLSCSPISGHRSVSWYQQTPGQGLQFLFEYFSETQRNKGNFPGRFSGRQFSNSRSEMNVSTLELGDSALYLCASSLLAANTEAFFGQGTRLTVV.

This clonotype was observed at least ten times. The chain recombines TRBV24-1 with TRBJ2-2, with 10 positions matching TRBD2. Germline CDR1 is KGHDR and CDR2 is SFDVKD. There are 15 residues in the CDR3. Germline trimming cut 6 bases from V and 5 bases from J; bases unmatched to any gene: 5. The DNA for the CDR3 is TGTGCCACCAGTCCAAGACTAGCGGGTACCGGGGAGCTGTTTTTT. Translated: CATSPRLAGTGELFF.

This clonotype has ten or more counts. The V gene is TRBV7-2, the J gene TRBJ1-6; D possibly corresponds to TRBD1 (6 bases). CDR3 size: 12 residues. The V end lost 3 bases, the J end lost 13 bases, and 10 bases lay between the germline ends. Looked up from germline, CDR1 is SGHTA and CDR2 is FQGNSA. The CDR3 spells CASSFGGAPLHF. In DNA form, the CDR3 reads TGTGCCAGCAGCTTTGGGGGGGCTCCCCTCCACTTT.

Ten or more counts support this clonotype. The chain carries TRBV20-1 and TRBJ1-5, with D uncertain. The CDR3 is 18 amino acids. Germline V gene sequence: CDR1 DFQATT, CDR2 SNEGSKA (reference sequence). V dropped 0 bases and J dropped 0 bases, with 18 bases sitting between them. As DNA, the CDR3 is TGCAGTGCTAGAGATCCTCGGGGTCTGGGGTATAGCAATCAGCCCCAGCATTTT. As protein: CSARDPRGLGYSNQPQHF.